Listed below are T cell receptor beta chains from one sample, sequenced in a study of shared clonotypes between healthy human individuals. The repertoire was sequenced with immunoSEQ multiplex PCR; TCRdb's copy has only in-frame clones and lacks some. The top ten clones hold 0.13% of a sample with roughly 2 million clones, 85% to 95% of them seen once. The sample was naive CD4+ T cells sorted from blood. The origin of the receptors is a man between 18 and 35 years old in good health. Both conserved end residues are part of each CDR3. A D gene is named only where the DNA matches it firmly. Only some rows state a clone size, as once, few, many or a class for expanded clones.

d_gene: .; j_gene: TRBJ1-3; abundance: .; v_gene: TRBV28; CDR3nt: TGTGCCAGCAGTTCACGAGAAAACACCATATATTTT; CDR3aa: CASSSRENTIYF
d_gene: .; j_gene: TRBJ2-5; abundance: .; v_gene: TRBV4-3; CDR3nt: TGCGCCAGCAGCCAAGCCAATACCCAAGAGACCCAGTACTTC; CDR3aa: CASSQANTQETQYF
d_gene: TRBD1; j_gene: TRBJ2-1; abundance: .; v_gene: TRBV4-1; CDR3nt: TGCGCCAGCAGCCGCTTGGGACAGGGCAATGAGCAGTTCTTC; CDR3aa: CASSRLGQGNEQFF
d_gene: TRBD2; j_gene: TRBJ2-1; abundance: .; v_gene: TRBV5-6; CDR3nt: TGTGCCAGCAGCTTGGAGGGACTAGCGGGGTACAATGAGCAGTTCTTC; CDR3aa: CASSLEGLAGYNEQFF
d_gene: TRBD2; j_gene: TRBJ2-1; abundance: .; v_gene: TRBV5-1; CDR3nt: TGCGCCAGCAGCTACCAAGGGGGACTAGCGGCCGATGAGCAGTTCTTC; CDR3aa: CASSYQGGLAADEQFF
d_gene: TRBD2; j_gene: TRBJ2-1; abundance: .; v_gene: TRBV7-2; CDR3nt: TGTGCCAGCAGCCGAACTAGCGGGGGGAGCTCCTACAATGAGCAGTTCTTC; CDR3aa: CASSRTSGGSSYNEQFF
d_gene: .; j_gene: TRBJ2-5; abundance: .; v_gene: TRBV11-2; CDR3nt: TGTGCCAGCAGCCCCGGAAGGGTTTTACAAGAGACCCAGTACTTC; CDR3aa: CASSPGRVLQETQYF
d_gene: .; j_gene: TRBJ2-7; abundance: .; v_gene: TRBV6-1; CDR3nt: TGTGCCAGCAGTGAAGATTTTGGGGGGACTTTTGGTTTGCTGTACTTC; CDR3aa: CASSEDFGGTFGLLYF
d_gene: .; j_gene: TRBJ2-5; abundance: .; v_gene: TRBV6-1; CDR3nt: TGTGCCAGCAGTGGGTCAGGGAAAGAGACCCAGTACTTC; CDR3aa: CASSGSGKETQYF
d_gene: TRBD1; j_gene: TRBJ2-2; abundance: .; v_gene: TRBV18; CDR3nt: TGTGCCAGCTCGCCTAGTTACAGGGGACCCGGGGAGCTGTTTTTT; CDR3aa: CASSPSYRGPGELFF
d_gene: .; j_gene: TRBJ1-1; abundance: once; v_gene: TRBV6-4; CDR3nt: TGTGCCAGCAGTGACGAGATACACACTGAAGCTTTCTTT; CDR3aa: CASSDEIHTEAFF
d_gene: .; j_gene: TRBJ2-7; abundance: once; v_gene: TRBV14; CDR3nt: TGTGCCAGCAGCTCTAGGCTAGGGGTTTCCTACGAGCAGTACTTC; CDR3aa: CASSSRLGVSYEQYF
d_gene: .; j_gene: TRBJ2-5; abundance: .; v_gene: TRBV27; CDR3nt: TGTGCCAGCAGTTTCAGGGGCCAAGAGACCCAGTACTTC; CDR3aa: CASSFRGQETQYF
d_gene: .; j_gene: TRBJ1-5; abundance: once; v_gene: TRBV2; CDR3nt: TGTGCCAGCAGTGTAGGTCCAGGGATGAGCAATCAGCCCCAGCATTTT; CDR3aa: CASSVGPGMSNQPQHF
d_gene: .; j_gene: TRBJ2-3; abundance: .; v_gene: TRBV25-1; CDR3nt: TGTGCCAGCAGTTGGGATACTAGCACAGATACGCAGTATTTT; CDR3aa: CASSWDTSTDTQYF
d_gene: .; j_gene: TRBJ2-2; abundance: .; v_gene: TRBV18; CDR3nt: TGTGCCAGCTCACCCTCCGCCGGGGAGCTGTTTTTT; CDR3aa: CASSPSAGELFF
d_gene: .; j_gene: TRBJ2-1; abundance: once; v_gene: TRBV10-3; CDR3nt: TGTGCCATCAGTGATGGCGACAATGAGCAGTTCTTC; CDR3aa: CAISDGDNEQFF
d_gene: TRBD1; j_gene: TRBJ1-2; abundance: once; v_gene: TRBV5-4; CDR3nt: TGTGCCAGCAGCTTGGATACCGGGACAGGGGCCTTCTATGGCTACACCTTC; CDR3aa: CASSLDTGTGAFYGYTF
d_gene: TRBD2; j_gene: TRBJ2-7; abundance: .; v_gene: TRBV19; CDR3nt: TGTGCCAGTAGTATGGCTAGCGGGAGCTCCTACGAGCAGTACTTC; CDR3aa: CASSMASGSSYEQYF
d_gene: TRBD1; j_gene: TRBJ2-6; abundance: .; v_gene: TRBV10-3; CDR3nt: TGTGCCGTTGGGCCAGGGGGTTCGGGGGCCAACGTCCTGACTTTC; CDR3aa: CAVGPGGSGANVLTF
d_gene: .; j_gene: TRBJ2-7; abundance: .; v_gene: TRBV20-1; CDR3nt: TGCAGTGCTAGAGATCGAGACAGGTCCCACTTC; CDR3aa: CSARDRDRSHF
d_gene: TRBD1; j_gene: TRBJ1-5; abundance: .; v_gene: TRBV27; CDR3nt: TGTGCCAGTCGGGACAGCAATAGCAATCAGCCCCAGCATTTT; CDR3aa: CASRDSNSNQPQHF
d_gene: .; j_gene: TRBJ1-2; abundance: .; v_gene: TRBV6-7; CDR3nt: TGTGCCAGCTGCGGCCGGGCTTTTTGGCAGGATTCCTACTATGGCTACACCTTC; CDR3aa: CASCGRAFWQDSYYGYTF
d_gene: .; j_gene: TRBJ2-7; abundance: .; v_gene: TRBV7-2; CDR3nt: TGTGCCACCAACACCGACCCAGATTACTTCTACGAGCAGTACTTC; CDR3aa: CATNTDPDYFYEQYF
d_gene: TRBD1; j_gene: TRBJ1-3; abundance: .; v_gene: TRBV6-1; CDR3nt: TGTGCCAGCAGTGACCAGGGGGCCCTTTTTGGTGGAAACACCATATATTTT; CDR3aa: CASSDQGALFGGNTIYF
d_gene: .; j_gene: TRBJ2-7; abundance: .; v_gene: TRBV7-8; CDR3nt: TGTGCCAGCAGCTTCTCTCTATCCTACGAGCAGTACTTC; CDR3aa: CASSFSLSYEQYF
d_gene: .; j_gene: TRBJ1-2; abundance: .; v_gene: TRBV7-2; CDR3nt: TGTGCCAGCAGCGTAGACAATAACTATGGCTACACCTTC; CDR3aa: CASSVDNNYGYTF
d_gene: .; j_gene: TRBJ2-7; abundance: .; v_gene: TRBV6-5; CDR3nt: TGTGCCAGCAGTCGGGACTCTTACGAGCAGTACTTC; CDR3aa: CASSRDSYEQYF